The source of this TCR beta chain is a study of regulatory T cells in long-lasting Graves disease. Study-level findings and limits: Relative to newly diagnosed Graves' patients, persistent ones had lower TCR diversity.

The sample's time point: newly diagnosed GD, antithyroid drugs for less than 3 months. Making the TCR library involved RNA that had been extracted from PBMCs. A word on this clonotype: Its specificity is not known. A far larger clone is one nucleotide away, so this likely arose from a read error.

Combining iRepertoire HTBI primers with Arm-PCR of CDR3 regions, the authors built TCR beta libraries. Via MiXCR, TCRdb re-called the multiplex PCR reads, giving one row per CDR3 protein. The table has about 450,000 distinct CDR3 sequences, around 15% seen once; the top ten hold under 20%. This sample also appeared in a second study, on T cells in Graves' hyperthyroidism and ophthalmopathy. That source adds: Clonotypes that were expanded in thyroid above 0.001 mostly appeared in blood too.

This specimen was peripheral blood mononuclear cells (PBMCs), taken at new diagnosis, from a patient treated with antithyroid drugs. The sequence derives from a woman in her forties or fifties with Graves disease.

CDR3 residues: CASTEGTGPHNEQSF. The CDR3 DNA reads TGTGCCAGCACTGAAGGGACAGGGCCACACAATGAGCAGTCCTTC. This sequence joins TRBV2 and TRBJ2-3, with TRBD1 identical over 9 bases. There are 15 residues in the CDR3. CDR1 is SNHLY and CDR2 is FYNNEI in the germline V gene.